This T cell receptor (beta chain) was observed in a study of shared clonotypes between healthy human individuals. Study-level background: Per-donor plates numbered three CD4 naive, three CD4 memory, two CD8 naive and one CD8 memory.

The assay was immunoSEQ multiplex PCR, and TCRdb's table has in-frame clones only and misses some. The repertoire holds more than 2 million clones, with 90% to 95% as singletons. It was into CD45RA+ naive and CD45RA-negative memory subsets that the CD4+ cells were split. This CDR3 has 13 amino acids. Germline V lookup: CDR1 KGHSH, CDR2 LQKENI. After removal of 1 base from V and 11 bases from J, the junction contained 5 bases not matched to a gene. The genes are TRBV18 and TRBJ1-5; 7 bases map to TRBD1. Sequences were obtained from naive CD4+ T cells sorted from blood. The subset was: CD45RA+ positively selected. The TCR sequence derives from a man between 18 and 29 years old in good health. CDR3 nucleotide sequence: TGTGCCAGCTCACCACGAGACAGGGCGACCCAGCATTTT. Translated, it gives CASSPRDRATQHF.